The next 30 T cell receptor beta chains were all read from a single sample in a study of T cell responses to AZD1222 COVID-19 vaccine. Libraries were prepared by immunoSEQ multiplex PCR; TCRdb keeps only in-frame clonotypes and omits some of them. The data show about 84,000 clones, with roughly nine tenths seen just once and 11% held by the top ten. Sequenced material: peripheral blood, taken 28 days after the second AZD1222 dose. The origin of the receptors is an adult who received the AZD1222 COVID-19 vaccine.

This chain links TRBV4-1 with TRBJ1-4; 7 bases align to TRBD1. V was clipped by 4 bases and J by 3 bases; unmatched bases: 2. The CDR3 is 14 residues long. Looked up from germline, CDR1 is MGHRA and CDR2 is YSYEKL. CDR3 sequence: CASSPGQSNEKLFF. The DNA of the CDR3 is TGCGCCAGCAGCCCGGGACAGTCTAATGAAAAACTGTTTTTT.

This clone has a single count. The chain has TRBV11-2 and TRBJ1-2, with D possibly being TRBD1 (6 bases). The CDR3 runs 13 residues. CDR1 SGHAT and CDR2 FQNNGV come from the germline V gene. The V end was cut by 7 bases, the J end by 4 bases, with 13 bases between. CDR3 residues: CASKPGHRYGYTF. CDR3 nucleotides: TGTGCCAGCAAGCCGGGACATCGCTATGGCTACACCTTC.

The gene calls are TRBV6-5 and TRBJ2-4; D is ambiguous. This CDR3 has 16 amino acids. CDR1 and CDR2 (germline): MNHEY, SVGAGI. Trimming shortened V by 0 bases and J by 1 base, and 10 bases separated the two germline ends. The CDR3 DNA follows: TGTGCCAGCAGTTACTCGAGTGGAGAGGCCAAAAACATTCAGTACTTC. It is translated as CASSYSSGEAKNIQYF.

This clone was seen a few times. The gene calls are TRBV7-2 and TRBJ2-7; 8 positions match TRBD1. The V and J ends lost 1 base and 0 bases, in that order; junction bases with no gene match: 5. Germline CDR1 and CDR2: SGHTA and FQGNSA. This CDR3 region has 16 residues. The CDR3 protein is CASSLGAGQASYEQYF. The CDR3 bases are TGTGCCAGCAGCTTAGGGGCGGGACAGGCCTCCTACGAGCAGTACTTC.

The gene calls are TRBV27 and TRBJ1-6, with D perhaps TRBD1 (5 bases). Germline CDR1 reads MNHEY; CDR2 reads SMNVEV (reference sequence). This CDR3 is built from 13 residues. Between the trimmed V and J ends, which lost 8 bases and 6 bases, there was a span of 11 bases. This CDR3 is CASGRGSNSPLHF. In DNA form, the CDR3 reads TGTGCCAGCGGTAGGGGATCTAATTCACCCCTCCACTTT.

J is TRBJ1-6 and V is TRBV6-5; weak D call: TRBD1 (5 bases). Germline V CDR1 and CDR2: MNHEY, SVGAGI. The CDR3 totals 14 residues. The germline V and J ends were trimmed by 6 bases and 2 bases, with 8 bases remaining between them. CDR3 in amino acids: CASSSGPYNSPLHF. The CDR3 coding sequence is TGTGCCAGCAGCTCGGGGCCCTATAATTCACCCCTCCACTTT.

This clone was seen a handful of times. This chain joins TRBV27 and TRBJ2-7; 14 bases fit TRBD2. In germline, CDR1 is MNHEY, CDR2 SMNVEV (reference sequence). The CDR3 length is 16 residues. After removal of 5 bases from V and 2 bases from J, the junction contained 5 bases not matched to a gene. Written as DNA, the CDR3 is TGTGCCAGCAGTCTAAAGGGACTAGCGGGGGCCTACGAGCAGTACTTC. It is translated as CASSLKGLAGAYEQYF.

V and J are TRBV3-1 (or the pseudogene TRBV3-2) and TRBJ1-1; a possible D gene is TRBD1 (5 bases). Germline V gives CDR1 LGHDT, CDR2 YNNKEL (reference sequence). V lost 5 bases to trimming and J lost 4 bases, with 20 bases between them. The CDR3 runs to 16 residues. The CDR3 DNA reads TGTGCCAGCAGCTCCAGAACTTCGGCCGGGGGCACTGAAGCTTTCTTT. Its protein product is CASSSRTSAGGTEAFF.

The CDR3 DNA reads TGTGCCAGCCGCCCCGGGACAGGGTCCTACGAGCAGTACTTC. Protein: CASRPGTGSYEQYF. The chain carries TRBV6-6 and TRBJ2-7, with 9 bases that match TRBD1. This CDR3 has 14 residues. Germline V gene sequence: CDR1 MNHNY, CDR2 SVGAGI (reference sequence). V shed 8 bases, J shed 1 base, and the junction held 6 bases outside the gene matches.

This clone showed up just a few times. The chain employs TRBV10-3 and TRBJ2-7; D ambiguous. The CDR3 runs to 13 residues. The V end lost 4 bases, the J end lost 2 bases, and 9 bases lay between the germline ends. Germline-derived CDR1 and CDR2 are ENHRY and SYGVKD. The CDR3 sequence: CAISAGPAYEQYF. Written as DNA, the CDR3 is TGTGCCATCAGTGCTGGGCCTGCCTACGAGCAGTACTTC.

The rearrangement joins TRBV25-1 to TRBJ1-1, with a possible D match to TRBD1 (5 bases). Germline V CDR1 and CDR2: MGHDK, SYGVNS. This CDR3 is 14 amino acids long. V lost 3 bases and J 1 base, leaving 9 bases between the germline ends. CDR3: CASSDGGANTEAFF. In nucleotides, the CDR3 is TGTGCCAGCAGTGACGGAGGGGCGAACACTGAAGCTTTCTTT.

The V gene is TRBV5-6, the J gene TRBJ1-6; unclear D gene. This CDR3 contains 17 residues. Germline loops: CDR1 SGHDT, CDR2 YYEEEE. With 3 bases removed from V and 0 bases from J, the gap between germline ends came to 13 bases. The CDR3 region has the DNA TGTGCCAGCAGCTCTAACACGGATAGCTCCTATAATTCACCCCTCCACTTT. Translated: CASSSNTDSSYNSPLHF.

The V call is TRBV4-1, the J call TRBJ1-4; D not certain. V was trimmed by 0 bases and J by 10 bases, leaving 15 bases between them. The CDR3 length is 15 residues. Germline V gives CDR1 MGHRA, CDR2 YSYEKL. The CDR3: CASSQESFRALKLFF. The CDR3 coding sequence is TGCGCCAGCAGCCAAGAATCGTTCCGGGCCCTAAAACTGTTTTTT.

J is TRBJ1-5 and V is TRBV7-9; 8 positions match TRBD1. The CDR3 length is 19 residues. The V gene end was trimmed by 1 base and the J gene end by 6 bases; junction bases not matched to a gene: 17. The germline gives CDR1 SEHNR, CDR2 FQNEAQ (reference sequence). The CDR3 reads CASSLDFGTGFYGSQPQHF. The CDR3 DNA follows: TGTGCCAGCAGCTTAGACTTTGGGACAGGATTTTATGGTAGTCAGCCCCAGCATTTT.

The rearrangement links TRBV27 to TRBJ2-1; TRBD2 aligns across 12 bases. With V trimmed by 6 bases and J by 5 bases, 5 bases remained unmatched. The germline V gene encodes CDR1 MNHEY and CDR2 SMNVEV (reference sequence). The CDR3 loop spans 15 amino acids. The CDR3 DNA is TGTGCCAGCAGGGCGACTAGCGGGGGAAACAATGAGCAGTTCTTC. Translated, it gives CASRATSGGNNEQFF.

The gene calls are TRBV5-4 and TRBJ2-7; possibly TRBD1 for D (5 bases). Germline values: CDR1 SGHNT, CDR2 YYREEE (reference sequence). The CDR3 consists of 13 residues. V was shortened by 5 bases and J by 5 bases, with 14 bases between the two germline ends. This CDR3 is CASRHYQGNEQYF. CDR3 DNA sequence: TGTGCCAGCAGGCATTATCAGGGTAACGAGCAGTACTTC. Complete variable domain (other parts from reference TRBV5-4 and TRBJ2-7): ETGVTQSPTHLIKTRGQQVTLRCSSQSGHNTVSWYQQALGQGPQFIFQYYREEENGRGNFPPRFSGLQFPNYSSELNVNALELDDSALYLCASRHYQGNEQYFGPGTRLTVT.

The V gene is TRBV6-5, the J gene TRBJ2-4, with D unresolved. Germline loops: CDR1 MNHEY, CDR2 SVGAGI. The CDR3 totals 12 residues. V dropped 4 bases and J dropped 6 bases, with 7 bases sitting between them. DNA of the CDR3: TGTGCCAGCAGTTTTATTGGAAACATTCAGTACTTC. This sequence encodes CASSFIGNIQYF.

This chain uses TRBV5-6 with TRBJ1-6, with TRBD1 matching 11 bases. The CDR3 has 14 residues. V dropped 3 bases and J dropped 8; count of bases not matched to a gene: 1. Germline V gene data show CDR1 as SGHDT and CDR2 as YYEEEE. CDR3 residues: CASSWGQGDSPLHF. CDR3 DNA sequence: TGTGCCAGCAGCTGGGGACAGGGGGATTCACCCCTCCACTTT. Drawing the rest from reference TRBV5-6 and TRBJ1-6, the complete variable domain is DAGVTQSPTHLIKTRGQQVTLRCSPKSGHDTVSWYQQALGQGPQFIFQYYEEEERQRGNFPDRFSGHQFPNYSSELNVNALLLGDSALYLCASSWGQGDSPLHFGNGTRLTVT.

This chain uses TRBV5-6 with TRBJ2-5; D call uncertain. Trimming took off 0 bases at V and 3 bases at J, with 9 bases between the two ends. The CDR3 has 14 residues. The germline V gene encodes CDR1 SGHDT and CDR2 YYEEEE. For the CDR3, the DNA is TGTGCCAGCAGCTTGGAGGCAGAAAAAGAGACCCAGTACTTC. It codes for CASSLEAEKETQYF.

The chain employs TRBV10-2 and TRBJ2-5; 7 bases are a match to TRBD2. The CDR3 length is 13 residues. J gave up 5 bases and V 4 bases, and 4 bases lay outside the gene matches. Germline-derived CDR1 and CDR2 are WSHSY and SAAADI. The CDR3 DNA sequence: TGCGCCAGCAGTGTGGGAGGGGACGAGACCCAGTACTTC. Encoded protein: CASSVGGDETQYF.

CDR3 sequence reads: CASSYLRMNTEAFF. In DNA form, the CDR3 reads TGTGCCAGCAGTTACTTACGTATGAACACTGAAGCTTTCTTT. The chain is built from TRBV6-2 or TRBV6-3 and TRBJ1-1, with D hard to call. This CDR3 contains 14 residues. CDR1 and CDR2 from the germline V gene are MNHEY and SVGEGT. Trimming left V 1 base short and J 0 bases short, with 6 bases between.

The chain recombines TRBV12-3 or TRBV12-4 with TRBJ2-3; D not certain. Trimming removed 6 bases at V and 0 bases at J, with 4 bases between. The CDR3 consists of 12 residues. CDR3 protein: CASRSSTDTQYF. CDR3 DNA sequence: TGTGCCAGCAGATCAAGCACAGATACGCAGTATTTT.

This chain links TRBV5-6 with TRBJ1-3, with D possibly matching TRBD1 (6 bases). The CDR3 totals 15 residues. Per the germline V gene, CDR1 is SGHDT and CDR2 is YYEEEE. Trimming shortened V by 2 bases and J by 4 bases, and 13 bases separated the two germline ends. The DNA of the CDR3 is TGTGCCAGCAGCTTTAGGCAGGGGACGGGAAACACCATATATTTT. Its protein product is CASSFRQGTGNTIYF.

The gene calls are TRBV20-1 and TRBJ2-3; TRBD1 matches 7 bases. The germline V gene encodes CDR1 DFQATT and CDR2 SNEGSKA (reference sequence). This CDR3 is built from 14 residues. V lost 3 bases, J lost 5 bases, and 8 bases stayed unmatched. The CDR3 bases are TGCAGTGCTAGTGAAGGGGGCTGGGGAGATACGCAGTATTTT. Translated: CSASEGGWGDTQYF.

This clone was observed a single time. The gene calls are TRBV12-5 and TRBJ1-6; possibly TRBD1 for D (5 bases). This CDR3 has 17 residues. Germline CDR1 LGHNT, CDR2 FRNRAP. The DNA for the CDR3 is TGTGTCGGGTCTCCGGGGCCGGAGTGGTCCTATAATTCACCCCTCCACTTT. Amino acid sequence: CVGSPGPEWSYNSPLHF.

This chain connects TRBV19 to TRBJ1-4; D remains unclear. The CDR3 is 16 residues long. The V end was cut by 5 bases, the J end by 0 bases, with 13 bases between. The germline V gene encodes CDR1 LNHDA and CDR2 SQIVND (reference sequence). The CDR3 here is CASSAWQATTNEKLFF. The DNA of the CDR3 is TGTGCCAGTAGTGCATGGCAGGCGACAACTAATGAAAAACTGTTTTTT.

Here the CDR3 DNA reads TGTGCCAGCTCACCACCGGGGACTACTGGGACAGATACGCAGTATTTT. As protein: CASSPPGTTGTDTQYF. The chain has TRBV18 and TRBJ2-3, with 7 bases that match TRBD2. The CDR3 is 16 residues long. V lost 0 bases and J lost 3; bases outside the gene matches: 6. CDR1 and CDR2 (germline): KGHSH, LQKENI.

The rearrangement uses TRBV19 and TRBJ1-5, with D uncertain. Between the trimmed V and J ends, which lost 5 bases and 2 bases, there was a span of 7 bases. CDR1 is LNHDA, CDR2 SQIVND, per germline (reference sequence). The CDR3 runs to 13 residues. Here the CDR3 reads CASSRQGNQPQHF. In DNA, the CDR3 is TGTGCCAGTAGTCGGCAGGGCAATCAGCCCCAGCATTTT. The variable domain in full, completed from reference TRBV19 and TRBJ1-5, reads DGGITQSPKYLFRKEGQNVTLSCEQNLNHDAMYWYRQDPGQGLRLIYYSQIVNDFQKGDIAEGYSVSREKKESFPLTVTSAQKNPTAFYLCASSRQGNQPQHFGDGTRLSIL.

The rearrangement links TRBV5-5 to TRBJ1-3; D gene ambiguous. V was shortened by 0 bases and J by 0 bases, with 10 bases between the two germline ends. This CDR3 comprises 16 residues. In germline, CDR1 is SGHKS, CDR2 YYEKEE (reference sequence). CDR3 residues: CASSLAAVNSGNTIYF. The CDR3 DNA follows: TGTGCCAGCAGCTTGGCCGCGGTGAACTCTGGAAACACCATATATTTT.

This clone has more than one count but fewer than ten. The chain uses TRBV5-1 and TRBJ2-7; D might be TRBD1 (6 bases). Germline V gives CDR1 SGHRS, CDR2 YFSETQ. V lost 4 bases and J 3 bases, leaving 14 bases between the germline ends. The CDR3 length is 14 residues. Here the CDR3 DNA reads TGCGCCAGCAGCCAGAGGACAGTCATCTACGAGCAGTACTTC. The encoded protein is CASSQRTVIYEQYF.